This T cell receptor delta chain was identified in a study of gamma-delta T cells after stem cell transplantation. With CATT, TCRdb re-called clones from the RT-PCR reads. The top ten clones hold approximately 21% of a sample with thousands of delta-chain clones, more than 1% of them seen once. After removal of 3 bases from V and 7 bases from J, the junction contained 10 bases not matched to a gene. The germline V gene encodes CDR1 GEAIGNYY and CDR2 EKD. The CDR3 has 14 amino acids. This clone was counted only a few times. The protein that TCRdb holds for this DNA derives from a much larger clone and differs from the translated DNA at residue 10, which likely indicates a read error; the protein shown here is translated from the DNA.

This receptor was identified in a human donor. It is not recorded whose cells these are; they may come from a transplant donor. What was sequenced was gamma-delta T cells. The genes are TRDV2 and TRDJ1; 7 nucleotides line up with TRDD3. CDR3 in amino acids: CACDSLLGKGKLIF. In DNA form, the CDR3 reads TGTGCCTGTGACTCGTTACTGGGGAAAGGTAAACTCATCTTT.